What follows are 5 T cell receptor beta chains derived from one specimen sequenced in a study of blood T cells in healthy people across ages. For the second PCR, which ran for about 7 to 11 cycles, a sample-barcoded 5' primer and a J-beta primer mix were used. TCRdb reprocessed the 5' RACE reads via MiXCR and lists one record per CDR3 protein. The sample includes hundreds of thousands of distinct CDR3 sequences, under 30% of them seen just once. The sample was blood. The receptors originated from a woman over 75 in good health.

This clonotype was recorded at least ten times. CDR3 bases: TGTGCCAGCAGCCCTAACCGGGACATAAACTACGAGCAGTACTTC. Translating gives CASSPNRDINYEQYF. V and J are TRBV9 and TRBJ2-7, with D tentatively TRBD1 (6 bases). CDR1 SGDLS and CDR2 YYNGEE come from the germline V gene. This CDR3 has 15 residues. Trimming cost V 4 bases and J 3 bases, with 17 bases left between them.

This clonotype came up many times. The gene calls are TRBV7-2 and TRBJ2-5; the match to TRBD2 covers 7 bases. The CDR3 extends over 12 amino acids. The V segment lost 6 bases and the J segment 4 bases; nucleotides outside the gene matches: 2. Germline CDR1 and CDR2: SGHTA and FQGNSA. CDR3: CASRGLIETQYF. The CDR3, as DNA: TGTGCCAGCAGGGGACTAATAGAGACCCAGTACTTC.

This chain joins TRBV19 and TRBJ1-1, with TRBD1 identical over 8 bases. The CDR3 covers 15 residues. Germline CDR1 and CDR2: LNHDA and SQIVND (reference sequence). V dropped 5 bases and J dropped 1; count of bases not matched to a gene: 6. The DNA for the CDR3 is TGTGCCAGTAGTGCGACAGGGGCGGGGAACACTGAAGCTTTCTTT. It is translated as CASSATGAGNTEAFF.

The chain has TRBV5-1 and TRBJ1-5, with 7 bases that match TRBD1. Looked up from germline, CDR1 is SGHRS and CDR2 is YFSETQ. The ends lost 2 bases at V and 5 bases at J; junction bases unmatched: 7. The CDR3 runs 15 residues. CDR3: CASSLSGGDHQPQHF. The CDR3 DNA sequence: TGCGCCAGCAGCTTATCAGGGGGAGACCATCAGCCCCAGCATTTT. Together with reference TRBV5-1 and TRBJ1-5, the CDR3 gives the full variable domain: KAGVTQTPRYLIKTRGQQVTLSCSPISGHRSVSWYQQTPGQGLQFLFEYFSETQRNKGNFPGRFSGRQFSNSRSEMNVSTLELGDSALYLCASSLSGGDHQPQHFGDGTRLSIL.

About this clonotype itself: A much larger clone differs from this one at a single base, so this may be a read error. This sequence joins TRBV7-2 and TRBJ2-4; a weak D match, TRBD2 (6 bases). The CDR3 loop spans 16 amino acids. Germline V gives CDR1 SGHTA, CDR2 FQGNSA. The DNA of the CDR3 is TGTGCCGGCAGCTCGCTAGCGAGCTTAGCCAAAAACATTCAGTACTTC. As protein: CAGSSLASLAKNIQYF.